This T cell receptor beta chain was observed in a study of metastatic and nonmetastatic thyroid tumors. The overall study: Comparison of repertoires was carried out across blood and tumor or nodule tissue from malignant and benign thyroid patients.

This CDR3 comprises 12 residues. Germline CDR1 and CDR2: SGHTA and FQGNSA. Thyroid surgery was performed in patients who had received no treatment beforehand. TCRdb re-called the PCR reads through MiXCR. The sample lists 35,000 to 40,000 clones; less than 20% were seen once. Regarding this clone: A junction boundary mismatches the germline segment, possibly from a read error.

The sequence derives from a female donor with papillary thyroid cancer or a benign thyroid nodule (not recorded which). Some clones in this sample may be carry-over from other donors' samples. The sample comprised tumor tissue. The chain recombines TRBV7-2 with TRBJ1-2; D remains ambiguous. The CDR3 sequence is CAISFSGNGYTF. The CDR3 coding sequence is TGTGCCATCAGCTTCTCGGGCAATGGCTACACCTTC. The complete variable domain, with remaining parts taken from reference TRBV7-2 and TRBJ1-2, reads GAGVSQSPSNKVTEKGKDVELRCDPISGHTALYWYRQSLGQGLEFLIYFQGNSAPDKSGLPSDRFSAERTGGSVSTLTIQRTQQEDSAVYLCAISFSGNGYTFGSGTRLTVV.